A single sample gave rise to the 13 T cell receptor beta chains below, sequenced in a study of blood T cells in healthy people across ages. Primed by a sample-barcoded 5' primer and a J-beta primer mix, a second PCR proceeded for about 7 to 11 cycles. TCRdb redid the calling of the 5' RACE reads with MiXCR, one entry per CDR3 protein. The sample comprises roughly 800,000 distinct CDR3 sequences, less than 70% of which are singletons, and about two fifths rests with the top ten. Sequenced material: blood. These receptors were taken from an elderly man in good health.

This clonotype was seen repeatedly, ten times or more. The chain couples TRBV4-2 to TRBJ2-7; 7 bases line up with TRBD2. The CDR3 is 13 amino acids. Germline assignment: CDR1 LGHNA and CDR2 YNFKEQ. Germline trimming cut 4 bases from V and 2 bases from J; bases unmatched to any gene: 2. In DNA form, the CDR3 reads TGTGCCAGCAGCCCTGGACTAGCCTACGAGCAGTACTTC. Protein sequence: CASSPGLAYEQYF.

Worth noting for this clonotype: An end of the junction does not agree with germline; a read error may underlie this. CDR3 nucleotide sequence: TGCGCCAGCACCTTGGGTAGCTACACAGATACGCAGTATTTT. It translates to CASTLGSYTDTQYF. The chain employs TRBV5-1 and TRBJ2-3, with D hard to call. The CDR3 length is 14 residues. Looked up from germline, CDR1 is SGHRS and CDR2 is YFSETQ.

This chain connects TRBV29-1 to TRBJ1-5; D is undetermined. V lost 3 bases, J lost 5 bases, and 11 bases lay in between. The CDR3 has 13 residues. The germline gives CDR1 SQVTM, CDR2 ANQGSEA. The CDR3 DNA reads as TGCAGCGTTGAGGTGGCTCGGGATCAGCCCCAGCATTTT. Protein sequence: CSVEVARDQPQHF.

CDR3 sequence reads: CASSSGISPLHF. In DNA, the CDR3 is TGTGCCAGCAGTTCAGGGATCTCACCCCTCCACTTT. The rearrangement uses TRBV7-9 and TRBJ1-6; possible D gene TRBD1, 5 bases. In germline, CDR1 is SEHNR, CDR2 FQNEAQ (reference sequence). CDR3 length equals 12 residues. V lost 6 bases and J lost 10, with 10 bases in between. Variable domain in full (rest from reference TRBV7-9 and TRBJ1-6): DTGVSQNPRHKITKRGQNVTFRCDPISEHNRLYWYRQTLGQGPEFLTYFQNEAQLEKSRLLSDRFSAERPKGSFSTLEIQRTEQGDSAMYLCASSSGISPLHFGNGTRLTVT.

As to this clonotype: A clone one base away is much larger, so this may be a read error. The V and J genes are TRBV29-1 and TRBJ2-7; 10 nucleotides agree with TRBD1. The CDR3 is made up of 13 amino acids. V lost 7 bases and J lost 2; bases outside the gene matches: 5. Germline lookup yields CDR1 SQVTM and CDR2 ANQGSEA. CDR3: CSGEGQGTYEQYF. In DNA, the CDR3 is TGCAGCGGTGAGGGACAGGGGACCTACGAGCAGTACTTC.

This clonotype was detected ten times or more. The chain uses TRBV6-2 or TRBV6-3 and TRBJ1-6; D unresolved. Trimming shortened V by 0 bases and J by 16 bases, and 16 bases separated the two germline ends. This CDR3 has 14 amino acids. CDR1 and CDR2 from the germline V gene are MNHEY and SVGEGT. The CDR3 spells CASSYSRLPLGLHF. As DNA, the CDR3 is TGTGCCAGCAGTTACTCGAGACTCCCGTTGGGGCTCCACTTT.

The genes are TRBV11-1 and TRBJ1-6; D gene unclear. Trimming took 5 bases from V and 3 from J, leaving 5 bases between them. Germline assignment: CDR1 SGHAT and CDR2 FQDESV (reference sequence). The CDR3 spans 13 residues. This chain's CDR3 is CASSPGYNSPLHF. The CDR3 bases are TGTGCCAGCAGCCCGGGCTATAATTCACCCCTCCACTTT. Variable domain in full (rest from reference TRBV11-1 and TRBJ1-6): EAEVAQSPRYKITEKSQAVAFWCDPISGHATLYWYRQILGQGPELLVQFQDESVVDDSQLPKDRFSAERLKGVDSTLKIQPAELGDSAMYLCASSPGYNSPLHFGNGTRLTVT.

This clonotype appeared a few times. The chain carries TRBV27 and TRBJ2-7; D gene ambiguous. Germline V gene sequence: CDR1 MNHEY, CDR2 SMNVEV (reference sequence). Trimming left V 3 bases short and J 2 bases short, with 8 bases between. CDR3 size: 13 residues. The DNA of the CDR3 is TGTGCCAGCAGTTTTGGGCTTACCTACGAGCAGTACTTC. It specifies CASSFGLTYEQYF.

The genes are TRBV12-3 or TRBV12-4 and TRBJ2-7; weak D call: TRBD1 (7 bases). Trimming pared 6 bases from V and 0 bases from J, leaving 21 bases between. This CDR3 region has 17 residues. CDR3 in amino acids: CASSPIGGTVSSYEQYF. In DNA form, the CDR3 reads TGTGCCAGCAGCCCCATTGGGGGGACAGTAAGCTCCTACGAGCAGTACTTC.

Here the CDR3 DNA reads TGTGCCAGCAACAGGGTGCGGGGGACAGATACGCAGTATTTT. Translated, it gives CASNRVRGTDTQYF. The V call is TRBV9, the J call TRBJ2-3; the D gene is possibly TRBD2 (7 bases). CDR1 SGDLS and CDR2 YYNGEE come from the germline V gene. The length of the CDR3 is 14 residues. Trimming removed 6 bases from V and 3 bases from J, with 14 bases in between.

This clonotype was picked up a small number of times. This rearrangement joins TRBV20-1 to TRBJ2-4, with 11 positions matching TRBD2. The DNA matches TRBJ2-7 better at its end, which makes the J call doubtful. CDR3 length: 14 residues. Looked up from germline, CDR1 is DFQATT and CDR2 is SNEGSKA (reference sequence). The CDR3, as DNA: TGCAGTGCTAGACAGCTAGCGGGAGGTGGCGAGCAGTACTTC. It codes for CSARQLAGGGEQYF.

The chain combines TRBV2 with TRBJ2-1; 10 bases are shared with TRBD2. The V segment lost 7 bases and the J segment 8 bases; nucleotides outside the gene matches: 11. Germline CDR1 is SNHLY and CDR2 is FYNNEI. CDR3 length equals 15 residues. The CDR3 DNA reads TGTGCCAGCACCGGACTAGCGGAAGGCAGGGATGAGCAGTTCTTC. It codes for CASTGLAEGRDEQFF. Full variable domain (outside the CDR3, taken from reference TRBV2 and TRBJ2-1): EPEVTQTPSHQVTQMGQEVILRCVPISNHLYFYWYRQILGQKVEFLVSFYNNEISEKSEIFDDQFSVERPDGSNFTLKIRSTKLEDSAMYFCASTGLAEGRDEQFFGPGTRLTVL.

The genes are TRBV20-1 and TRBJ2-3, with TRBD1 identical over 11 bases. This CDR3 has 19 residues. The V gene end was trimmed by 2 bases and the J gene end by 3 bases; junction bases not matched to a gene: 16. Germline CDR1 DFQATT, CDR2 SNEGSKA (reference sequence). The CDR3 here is CSARSGTGGFGWSTDTQYF. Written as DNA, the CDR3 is TGCAGTGCTAGATCCGGGACAGGGGGATTCGGTTGGAGTACAGATACGCAGTATTTT.